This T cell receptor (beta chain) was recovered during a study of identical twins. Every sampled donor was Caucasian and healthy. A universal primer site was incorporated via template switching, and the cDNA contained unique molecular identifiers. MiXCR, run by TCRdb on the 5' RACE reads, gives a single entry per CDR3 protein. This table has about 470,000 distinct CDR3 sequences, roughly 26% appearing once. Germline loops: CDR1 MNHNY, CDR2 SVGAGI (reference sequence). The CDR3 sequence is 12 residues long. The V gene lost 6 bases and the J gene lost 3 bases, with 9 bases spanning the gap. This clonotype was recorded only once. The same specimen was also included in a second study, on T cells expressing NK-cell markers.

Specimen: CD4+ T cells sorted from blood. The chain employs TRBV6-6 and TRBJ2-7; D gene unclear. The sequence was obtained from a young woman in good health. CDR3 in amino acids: CASRRSVYEQYF. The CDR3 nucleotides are TGTGCCAGCAGGCGTTCAGTCTACGAGCAGTACTTC.